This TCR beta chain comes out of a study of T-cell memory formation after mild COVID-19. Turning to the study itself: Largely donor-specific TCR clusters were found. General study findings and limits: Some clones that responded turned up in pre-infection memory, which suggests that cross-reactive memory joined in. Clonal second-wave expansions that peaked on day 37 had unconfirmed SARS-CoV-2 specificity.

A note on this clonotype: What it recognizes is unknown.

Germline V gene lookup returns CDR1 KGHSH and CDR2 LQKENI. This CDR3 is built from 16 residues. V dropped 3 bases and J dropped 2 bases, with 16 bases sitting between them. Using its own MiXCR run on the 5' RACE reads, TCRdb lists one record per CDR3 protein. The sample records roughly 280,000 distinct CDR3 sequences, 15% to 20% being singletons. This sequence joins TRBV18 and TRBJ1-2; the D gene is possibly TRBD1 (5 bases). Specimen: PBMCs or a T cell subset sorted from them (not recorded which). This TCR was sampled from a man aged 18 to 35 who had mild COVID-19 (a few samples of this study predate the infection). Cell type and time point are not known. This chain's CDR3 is CASSPFGGQGNYGYTF. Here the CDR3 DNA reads TGTGCCAGCTCACCCTTTGGTGGGCAGGGCAACTATGGCTACACCTTC.